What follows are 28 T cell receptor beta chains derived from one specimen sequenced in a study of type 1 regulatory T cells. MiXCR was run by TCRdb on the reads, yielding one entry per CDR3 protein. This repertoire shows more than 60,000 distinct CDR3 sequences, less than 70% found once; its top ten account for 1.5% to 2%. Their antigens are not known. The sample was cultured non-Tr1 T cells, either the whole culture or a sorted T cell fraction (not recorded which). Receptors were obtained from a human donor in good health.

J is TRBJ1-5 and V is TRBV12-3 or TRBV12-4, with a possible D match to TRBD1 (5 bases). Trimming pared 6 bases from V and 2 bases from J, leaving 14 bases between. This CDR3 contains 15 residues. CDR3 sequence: CASSRASWGNQPQHF. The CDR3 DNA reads TGTGCCAGCAGCAGGGCGTCTTGGGGCAATCAGCCCCAGCATTTT.

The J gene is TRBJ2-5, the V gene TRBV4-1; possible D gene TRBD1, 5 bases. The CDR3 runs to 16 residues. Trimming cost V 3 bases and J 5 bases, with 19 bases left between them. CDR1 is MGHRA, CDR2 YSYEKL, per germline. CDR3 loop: CASSQDTLGFGETQYF. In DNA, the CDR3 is TGCGCCAGCAGCCAGGACACTCTAGGGTTCGGTGAGACCCAGTACTTC.

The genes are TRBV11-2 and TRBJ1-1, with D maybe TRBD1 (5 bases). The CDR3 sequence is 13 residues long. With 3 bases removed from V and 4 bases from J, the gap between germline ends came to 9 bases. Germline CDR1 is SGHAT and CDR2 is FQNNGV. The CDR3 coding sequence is TGTGCCAGCAGCTTCCAGGGAGCCACTGAAGCTTTCTTT. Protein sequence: CASSFQGATEAFF.

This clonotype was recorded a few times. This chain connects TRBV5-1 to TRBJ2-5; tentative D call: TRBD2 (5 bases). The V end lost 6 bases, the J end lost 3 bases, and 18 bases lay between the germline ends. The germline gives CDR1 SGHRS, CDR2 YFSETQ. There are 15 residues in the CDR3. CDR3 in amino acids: CASTMLGDSKETQYF. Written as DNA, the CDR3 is TGCGCCAGCACCATGCTCGGGGATTCGAAAGAGACCCAGTACTTC. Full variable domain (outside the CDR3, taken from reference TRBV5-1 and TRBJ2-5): KAGVTQTPRYLIKTRGQQVTLSCSPISGHRSVSWYQQTPGQGLQFLFEYFSETQRNKGNFPGRFSGRQFSNSRSEMNVSTLELGDSALYLCASTMLGDSKETQYFGPGTRLLVL.

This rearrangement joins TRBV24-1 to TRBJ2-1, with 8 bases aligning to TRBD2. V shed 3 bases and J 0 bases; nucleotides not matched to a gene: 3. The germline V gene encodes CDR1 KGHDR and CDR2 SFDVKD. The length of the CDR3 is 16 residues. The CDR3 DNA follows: TGTGCCACCAGTGATCCGGGACTAGACTCCTACAATGAGCAGTTCTTC. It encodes CATSDPGLDSYNEQFF.

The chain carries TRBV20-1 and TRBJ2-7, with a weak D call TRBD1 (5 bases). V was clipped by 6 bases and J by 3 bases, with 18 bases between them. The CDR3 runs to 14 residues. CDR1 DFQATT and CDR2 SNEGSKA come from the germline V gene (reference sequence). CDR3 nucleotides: TGCAGTGCCAAAGACAGAATCACCCTCTACGAGCAGTACTTC. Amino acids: CSAKDRITLYEQYF.

CDR3 sequence reads: CASSQDVLGSMYNEQFF. The CDR3 DNA is TGCGCCAGCAGCCAAGATGTCCTTGGGTCGATGTACAATGAGCAGTTCTTC. This sequence joins TRBV4-1 and TRBJ2-1; the D is unclear. The CDR3 totals 17 residues. Between the trimmed V and J ends, which lost 0 bases and 4 bases, there was a span of 16 bases. The germline V gene has CDR1 MGHRA and CDR2 YSYEKL.

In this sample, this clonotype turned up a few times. The CDR3 is CSVEILGFTPGRGRTGELFF. Written as DNA, the CDR3 is TGCAGCGTTGAAATTCTTGGCTTTACGCCTGGGAGGGGGCGGACCGGGGAGCTGTTTTTT. The chain links TRBV29-1 to TRBJ2-2; D tentatively reads TRBD1 or TRBD2 (7 bases each). V lost 2 bases and J 5 bases, leaving 30 bases between the germline ends. The germline V gene has CDR1 SQVTM and CDR2 ANQGSEA. The CDR3 loop spans 20 amino acids.

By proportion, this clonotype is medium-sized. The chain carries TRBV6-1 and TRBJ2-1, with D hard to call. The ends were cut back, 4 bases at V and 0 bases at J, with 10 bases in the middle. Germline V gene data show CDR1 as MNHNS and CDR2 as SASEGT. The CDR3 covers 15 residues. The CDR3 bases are TGTGCCAGCAGTGTCTTGGGCAGCTCCTACAATGAGCAGTTCTTC. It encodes CASSVLGSSYNEQFF.

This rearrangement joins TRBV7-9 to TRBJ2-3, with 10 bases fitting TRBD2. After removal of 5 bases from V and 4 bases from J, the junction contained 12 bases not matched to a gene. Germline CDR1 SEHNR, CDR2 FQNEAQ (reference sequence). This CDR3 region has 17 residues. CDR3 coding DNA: TGTGCCAGCAGCAGAGGCGTGGTAGCGGGAGGAGCAGATACGCAGTATTTT. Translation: CASSRGVVAGGADTQYF.

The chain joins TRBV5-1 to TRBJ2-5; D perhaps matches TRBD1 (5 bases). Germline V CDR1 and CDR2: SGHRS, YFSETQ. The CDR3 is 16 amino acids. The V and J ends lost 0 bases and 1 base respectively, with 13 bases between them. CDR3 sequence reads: CASSLAAQGTQETQYF. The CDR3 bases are TGCGCCAGCAGCTTGGCCGCTCAGGGCACCCAAGAGACCCAGTACTTC.

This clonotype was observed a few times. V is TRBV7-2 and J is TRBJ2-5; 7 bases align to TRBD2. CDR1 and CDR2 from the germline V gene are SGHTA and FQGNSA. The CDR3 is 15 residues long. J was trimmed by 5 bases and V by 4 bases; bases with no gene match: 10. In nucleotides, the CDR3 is TGTGCCAGCAGCTCGTTGGGGAGGGTGGGCGAGACCCAGTACTTC. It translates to CASSSLGRVGETQYF.

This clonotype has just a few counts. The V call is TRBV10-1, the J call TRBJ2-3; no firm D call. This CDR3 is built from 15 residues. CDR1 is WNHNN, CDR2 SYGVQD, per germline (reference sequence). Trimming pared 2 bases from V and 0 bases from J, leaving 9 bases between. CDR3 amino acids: CASSETRLSTDTQYF. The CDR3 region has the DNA TGCGCCAGCAGTGAGACGAGGCTTAGCACAGATACGCAGTATTTT.

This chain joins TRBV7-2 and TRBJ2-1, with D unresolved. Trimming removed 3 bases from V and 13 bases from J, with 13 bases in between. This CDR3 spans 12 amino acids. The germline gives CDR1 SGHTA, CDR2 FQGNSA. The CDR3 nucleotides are TGTGCCAGCAGCTTTAGTGGCCACCGACAGTTCTTC. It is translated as CASSFSGHRQFF.

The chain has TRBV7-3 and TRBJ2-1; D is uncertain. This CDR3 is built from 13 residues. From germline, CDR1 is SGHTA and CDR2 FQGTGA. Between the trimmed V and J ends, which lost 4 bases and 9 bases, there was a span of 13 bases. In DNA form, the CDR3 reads TGTGCCAGCAGCTCAGTGCTAGAAAGTGAGCAGTTCTTC. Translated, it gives CASSSVLESEQFF.

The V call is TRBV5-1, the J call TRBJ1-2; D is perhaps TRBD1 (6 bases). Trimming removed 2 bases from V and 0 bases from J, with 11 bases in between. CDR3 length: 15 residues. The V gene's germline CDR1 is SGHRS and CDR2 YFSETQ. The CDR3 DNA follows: TGCGCCAGCAGCTTCGATGGGACATCTAACTATGGCTACACCTTC. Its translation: CASSFDGTSNYGYTF.

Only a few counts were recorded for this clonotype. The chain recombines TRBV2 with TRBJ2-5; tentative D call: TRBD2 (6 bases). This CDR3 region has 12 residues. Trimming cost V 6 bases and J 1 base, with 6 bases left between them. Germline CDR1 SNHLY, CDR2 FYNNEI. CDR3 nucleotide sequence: TGTGCCAGCAGCGGGGGCCAAGAGACCCAGTACTTC. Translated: CASSGGQETQYF.

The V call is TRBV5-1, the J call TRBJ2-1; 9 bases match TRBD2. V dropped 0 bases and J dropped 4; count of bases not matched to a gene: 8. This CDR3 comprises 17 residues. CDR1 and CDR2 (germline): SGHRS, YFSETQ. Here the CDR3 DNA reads TGCGCCAGCAGCTTGGTCGCGGGAGGGCTGATTTACAATGAGCAGTTCTTC. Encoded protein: CASSLVAGGLIYNEQFF.

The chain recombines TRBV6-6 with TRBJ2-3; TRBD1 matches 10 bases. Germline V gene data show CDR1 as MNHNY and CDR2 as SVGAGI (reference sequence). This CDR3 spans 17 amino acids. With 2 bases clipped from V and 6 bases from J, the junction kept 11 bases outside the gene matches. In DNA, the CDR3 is TGTGCCAGCAGTTACAAGACCGGGACAGGGGTGGCGGATACGCAGTATTTT. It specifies CASSYKTGTGVADTQYF.

This CDR3 is CSAPGMGNTDTQYF. The CDR3 DNA is TGCAGTGCGCCTGGGATGGGAAACACAGATACGCAGTATTTT. The chain is built from TRBV20-1 and TRBJ2-3; D gene unclear. CDR3 length: 14 residues. Per the germline V gene, CDR1 is DFQATT and CDR2 is SNEGSKA (reference sequence). The ends were cut back, 6 bases at V and 2 bases at J, with 15 bases in the middle.

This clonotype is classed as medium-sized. The CDR3 loop reads CASSQVASNYGYTF. In DNA, the CDR3 is TGTGCCAGCAGCCAAGTGGCCAGTAACTATGGCTACACCTTC. The chain has TRBV3-1 and TRBJ1-2; D unclear. Trimming removed 1 base from V and 1 base from J, with 7 bases in between. Germline V gene lookup returns CDR1 LGHDT and CDR2 YNNKEL (reference sequence). CDR3 length equals 14 residues.

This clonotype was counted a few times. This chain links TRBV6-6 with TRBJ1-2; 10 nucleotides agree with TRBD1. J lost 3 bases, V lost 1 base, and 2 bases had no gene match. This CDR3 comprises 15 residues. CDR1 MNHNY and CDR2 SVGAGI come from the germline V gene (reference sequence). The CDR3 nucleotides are TGTGCCAGCAGTTACTTCGGACAGGGGGACTATGGCTACACCTTC. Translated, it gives CASSYFGQGDYGYTF.

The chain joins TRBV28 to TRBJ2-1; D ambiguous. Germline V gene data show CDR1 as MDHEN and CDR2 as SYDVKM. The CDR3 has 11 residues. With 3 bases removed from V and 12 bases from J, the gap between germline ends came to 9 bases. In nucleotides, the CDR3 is TGTGCCAGCAGTTTCGCCCGTGGGCAGTTCTTC. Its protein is CASSFARGQFF.

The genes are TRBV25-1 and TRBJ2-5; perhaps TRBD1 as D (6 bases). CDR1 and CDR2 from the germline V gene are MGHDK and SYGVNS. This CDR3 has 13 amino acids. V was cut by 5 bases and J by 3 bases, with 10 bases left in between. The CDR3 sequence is CASSWDNKETQYF. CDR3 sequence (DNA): TGTGCCAGCAGTTGGGACAACAAAGAGACCCAGTACTTC. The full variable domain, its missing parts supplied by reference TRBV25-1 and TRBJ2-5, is EADIYQTPRYLVIGTGKKITLECSQTMGHDKMYWYQQDPGMELHLIHYSYGVNSTEKGDLSSESTVSRIRTEHFPLTLESARPSHTSQYLCASSWDNKETQYFGPGTRLLVL.

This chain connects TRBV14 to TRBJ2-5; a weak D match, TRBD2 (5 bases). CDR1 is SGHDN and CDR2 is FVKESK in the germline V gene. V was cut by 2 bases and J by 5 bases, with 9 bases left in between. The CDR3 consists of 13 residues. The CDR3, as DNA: TGTGCCAGCAGCCAAATTCGAGGGGAGACCCAGTACTTC. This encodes CASSQIRGETQYF. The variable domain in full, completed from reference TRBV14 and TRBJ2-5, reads EAGVTQFPSHSVIEKGQTVTLRCDPISGHDNLYWYRRVMGKEIKFLLHFVKESKQDESGMPNNRFLAERTGGTYSTLKVQPAELEDSGVYFCASSQIRGETQYFGPGTRLLVL.

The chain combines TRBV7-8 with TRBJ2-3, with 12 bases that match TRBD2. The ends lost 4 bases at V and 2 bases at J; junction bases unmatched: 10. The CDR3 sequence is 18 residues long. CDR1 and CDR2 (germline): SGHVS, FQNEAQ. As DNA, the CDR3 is TGTGCCAGCAGCTCCGCCTATGGGACTAGCGGGTACACAGATACGCAGTATTTT. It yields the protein CASSSAYGTSGYTDTQYF.

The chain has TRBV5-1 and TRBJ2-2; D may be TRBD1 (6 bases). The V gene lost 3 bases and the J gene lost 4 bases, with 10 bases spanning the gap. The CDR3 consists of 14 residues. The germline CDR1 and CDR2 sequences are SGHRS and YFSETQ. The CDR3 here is CASSYNRVTGELFF. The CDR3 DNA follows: TGCGCCAGCAGCTATAACAGGGTCACCGGGGAGCTGTTTTTT.

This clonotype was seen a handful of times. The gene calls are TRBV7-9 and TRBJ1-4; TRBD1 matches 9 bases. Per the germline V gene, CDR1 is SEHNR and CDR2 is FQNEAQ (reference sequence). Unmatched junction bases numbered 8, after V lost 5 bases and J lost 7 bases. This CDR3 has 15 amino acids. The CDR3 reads CASSTAGTGTEKLFF. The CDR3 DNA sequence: TGTGCCAGCAGCACAGCCGGGACAGGGACTGAAAAACTGTTTTTT.